This T cell receptor beta chain emerged from a study of CD8 T cells in Susac syndrome (dated by TCRdb to between 2018 and 2020). As for the study more broadly: Repertoire sequencing was used to test whether CD8+ T cell activation and differentiation in Susac syndrome was antigen driven. Broader findings and caveats from the paper: The number of individuals in the TCR sequencing and HLA analysis was recognized as being relatively small.

Peripheral blood CD8+ and CD4+ T cells from healthy donors, Susac syndrome patients and multiple sclerosis patients were profiled using high-throughput TCR beta sequencing. Healthy donors were age- and sex-matched controls. Bulk CD8+ and CD4+ T cells were purified by magnetic negative isolation, whereas CD8+ TEMRA cells were enriched by FACS. Blood was collected in EDTA tubes and processed within 24 hours, with PBMCs isolated through density gradient centrifugation. PBMCs intended for TCR sequencing were frozen in liquid nitrogen and were later thawed in a 37 degrees C water bath. Purity of sorted or isolated CD4+, CD8+ and CD8+ TEMRA cells was at least 90%. CDR1 is given as SGHRS and CDR2 as YFSETQ, both from the germline V gene. V drops 4 bases and J drops 6 bases, leaving 17 bases in between. The CDR3 measures 15 amino acids from cysteine to phenylalanine. Here the CDR3 DNA is all that survives: 45 bases in frame from base 1.

RNA was extracted with the RNeasy kit and about 0.45 to 1 ug was reverse transcribed using random hexamers. The immunoSEQ multiplex PCR assay, covering 54 Vbeta and 13 Jbeta segments, was used to amplify TCR beta CDR3 regions. Bias from PCR amplification was corrected by using a synthetic template baseline for primer optimization and for computational correction. The original pipeline was this. Reads were assigned to V, D and J genes according to IMGT and analyzed in immunoSEQ Analyzer, with only productive sequences retained. Clonality was calculated as one minus the Shannon entropy normalized by log2 of the number of productive unique sequences. For each patient and control, public and private clones were evaluated within the 100 most prevalent clones. Susac-specific clones were defined as absent from healthy and MS cohorts, approximately 1,000 published viral clones and other ImmuneACCESS disease sequences. Starting from the raw public reads, TCRdb applied fastp trimming at Q25, assembled clones with MiXCR and retained in-frame beta chains. Rows are unified per CDR3 protein, each entry keeping the most common DNA and genes. The V and J calls were determined by TCRdb, not by the authors. The table for this sample lists 180,000 or so distinct CDR3 sequences; 95% of them were counted only once. The top ten constitute around 0.1% of the sample.

A note on this clonotype: Its antigen is not yet known. No quality values exist for individual bases; no much larger clone is one base distant.

The V gene is TRBV5-1 and the J gene is TRBJ2-4; the D region possibly corresponds to TRBD1 (6 bases align). This clonotype was sampled from a human donor in good health. The sample comprised CD4+ T cells from PBMCs. Here is the DNA: TGCGCCAGCAGCATTCGACAGGCGTCTGGAAACATTCAGTACTTC. This encodes CASSIRQASGNIQYF.